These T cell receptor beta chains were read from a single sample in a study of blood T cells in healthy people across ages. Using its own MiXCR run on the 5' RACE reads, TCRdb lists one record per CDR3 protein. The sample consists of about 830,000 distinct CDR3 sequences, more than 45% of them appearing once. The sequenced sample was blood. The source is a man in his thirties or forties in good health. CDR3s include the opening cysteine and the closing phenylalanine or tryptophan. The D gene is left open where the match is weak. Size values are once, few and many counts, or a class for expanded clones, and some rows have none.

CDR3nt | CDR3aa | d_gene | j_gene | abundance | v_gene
TGCGCCAGCAGCTCGGGTTTGAGCGGGAGAGCAGAGACCCAGTACTTC | CASSSGLSGRAETQYF | TRBD2 | TRBJ2-5 | . | TRBV5-1
TGTGCCAGCAGTACCACCGGGACAGGCCCTACAGATACGCAGTATTTT | CASSTTGTGPTDTQYF | TRBD1 | TRBJ2-3 | . | TRBV12-3/TRBV12-4
TGTGCCAGCAGCCAAGAGCTGGCGGTACGAGCGGCTTCCTACGAGCAGTACTTC | CASSQELAVRAASYEQYF | . | TRBJ2-7 | . | TRBV4-2
TGTGCCAGCAGCTTCAGGGGGCCAGGTAACATTCAGTACTTC | CASSFRGPGNIQYF | TRBD1 | TRBJ2-4 | once | TRBV5-6
TGTGCCATCAGTGAGGGGGATATCAATGGCTACACCTTC | CAISEGDINGYTF | . | TRBJ1-2 | . | TRBV10-3
TGCAGTGCTAGAGATCTGTATTCCGAGCAGATGGAGGATGAGCAGTTCTTC | CSARDLYSEQMEDEQFF | . | TRBJ2-1 | . | TRBV20-1
TGCGCCAGCAGCTTGGAGCAGGGCGAGAATTCACCCCTCCACTTT | CASSLEQGENSPLHF | . | TRBJ1-6 | . | TRBV5-1
TGTGCCAGCAACGGGGCAACCTACGAGCAGTACTTC | CASNGATYEQYF | . | TRBJ2-7 | . | TRBV21-1
TGTGCCAGCAGTTACAATACAGGGAACACTGAAGCTTTCTTT | CASSYNTGNTEAFF | . | TRBJ1-1 | . | TRBV6-5
TGTGCCAGCAGCTTAGATCAGTTCCAGCCCCAGCATTTT | CASSLDQFQPQHF | . | TRBJ1-5 | once | TRBV7-9
TGTGCCAGCAGCTTCGGGACAGAAGGCTACACCTTC | CASSFGTEGYTF | TRBD1 | TRBJ1-2 | . | TRBV7-9
TGTGCCAGCAGCTCGGGACAGGGGGCCAACGAGCAGTACTTC | CASSSGQGANEQYF | TRBD1 | TRBJ2-7 | . | TRBV7-2
TGCAGTGTTGAAGACCGGAGGCCGGGACAGGGGAGGTATACGCAGTATTTT | CSVEDRRPGQGRYTQYF | TRBD1 | TRBJ2-3 | . | TRBV29-1
TGTGCCAGCAGCAGGGCGGGAGTACAATCTATGAGCAGTTCTTTC | CASSRAGVQSMSSSF | . | TRBJ2-1 | . | TRBV21-1
TGTGCCAGCAGTGTCACTTACACAGATACGCAGTATTTT | CASSVTYTDTQYF | . | TRBJ2-3 | once | TRBV27
TGTGCCAGCGGGGACAAACGCTACGAGCAGTACTTC | CASGDKRYEQYF | . | TRBJ2-7 | few | TRBV6-2/TRBV6-3
TGTGCCAGCAGCGCACAGCCTAATTCAGGGCCCCTTGGCTACACCTTC | CASSAQPNSGPLGYTF | . | TRBJ1-2 | once | TRBV9
TGTGCCAGCAGCCCCACGGGACCAGATACGCAGTATTTT | CASSPTGPDTQYF | . | TRBJ2-3 | . | TRBV9
TGTGCCAGCAGCTTTCAACAGATCGATGAGCAGTTCTTC | CASSFQQIDEQFF | . | TRBJ2-1 | . | TRBV11-2
TGTGCCAGCAGTTACGTATCATCGAACACCGGGGAGCTGTTTTTT | CASSYVSSNTGELFF | . | TRBJ2-2 | . | TRBV6-5